One and the same sample provided the 24 T cell receptor beta chains below, sequenced in a study of shared clonotypes between healthy human individuals (dated by TCRdb to 2018 to 2021). CD8 naive samples were obtained by positive selection for CCR7 among CD45RO-negative cells, yielding a CD45RA+CCR7+ population from which TemRA cells were excluded. Libraries were constructed by the immunoSEQ multiplex PCR assay. The clones in this table, taken by TCRdb from immuneACCESS, are in-frame only. Not every clone is retained; where verified, under half of the shortfall comes from an unresolved V gene, and the cause of the rest is unknown. This sample holds roughly 1,800,000 clones; about 94% were observed only once. The ten biggest clones cover 1% to 1.5% of the sample. Source material: naive CD8+ T cells sorted from blood. The cell subset or site label on this specimen signifies: CD45RA+CCR7+. Every receptor here comes from a man between 18 and 35 years old in good health.

DNA of the CDR3: TGTGCCAGCAGCTCGTTTAATGAGCAGTTCTTC. The encoded protein is CASSSFNEQFF. This sequence joins TRBV7-9 and TRBJ2-1; D is uncertain. V was clipped by 4 bases and J by 7 bases, with 5 bases between them. The CDR3 is made up of 11 amino acids. The germline gives CDR1 SEHNR, CDR2 FQNEAQ (reference sequence).

The gene calls are TRBV13 and TRBJ2-7, with 7 bases lining up with TRBD1. The CDR3 runs to 14 residues. Looked up from germline, CDR1 is PRHDT and CDR2 is FYEKMQ (reference sequence). V lost 5 bases and J lost 4; bases outside the gene matches: 8. This CDR3 is CASSTLDREYEQYF. CDR3 in DNA: TGTGCCAGCAGCACCCTCGACAGGGAGTACGAGCAGTACTTC.

This rearrangement joins TRBV5-6 to TRBJ2-1; D possibly corresponds to TRBD2 (6 bases). V shed 2 bases and J shed 8 bases, with 14 bases lying between them. The CDR3 has 14 residues. Per germline, CDR1 SGHDT and CDR2 YYEEEE. CDR3 nucleotide sequence: TGTGCCAGCAGCTTTCAACTAGCCGATGATGAGCAGTTCTTC. Translation gives CASSFQLADDEQFF.

V is TRBV7-9 and J is TRBJ2-5; D is perhaps TRBD2 (6 bases). V was clipped by 3 bases and J by 3 bases, with 14 bases between them. Germline V gene sequence: CDR1 SEHNR, CDR2 FQNEAQ (reference sequence). The CDR3 sequence is 15 residues long. The CDR3 nucleotides are TGTGCCAGCAGCTTGGGTCTAGCGCCAGAAGAGACCCAGTACTTC. This gives the protein CASSLGLAPEETQYF.

CDR3 residues: CASSLREGLLDNEQFF. As DNA, the CDR3 is TGTGCCAGCAGTTTACGGGAGGGACTGTTGGACAATGAGCAGTTCTTC. The rearrangement uses TRBV7-9 and TRBJ2-1; 8 positions agree with TRBD2. The CDR3 length is 16 residues. J was trimmed by 5 bases and V by 6 bases; bases with no gene match: 12. Germline V CDR1 and CDR2: SEHNR, FQNEAQ (reference sequence).

The rearrangement joins TRBV27 to TRBJ1-6; D perhaps matches TRBD1 (5 bases). The CDR3 covers 14 residues. Trimming removed 2 bases from V and 10 bases from J, with 12 bases in between. The germline CDR1 and CDR2 sequences are MNHEY and SMNVEV (reference sequence). CDR3 protein: CASSLGGVRSPLHF. DNA for the CDR3: TGTGCCAGCAGTTTAGGGGGTGTTAGGTCACCCCTCCACTTT.

The chain recombines TRBV6-1 with TRBJ2-7, with D possibly TRBD1 on 5 matching bases. Germline values: CDR1 MNHNS, CDR2 SASEGT. The CDR3 extends over 12 amino acids. V gave up 9 bases and J gave up 1 base, with 10 bases separating them. This chain's CDR3 is CASTDKSYEQYF. The CDR3 bases are TGTGCCAGTACGGACAAGTCCTACGAGCAGTACTTC.

About this clone: This CDR3 is also generated by other DNA sequences in the sample. The chain has TRBV6-5 and TRBJ2-3; D is undetermined. The length of the CDR3 is 14 residues. Trimming removed 3 bases at V and 2 bases at J, with 9 bases between. Per the germline V gene, CDR1 is MNHEY and CDR2 is SVGAGI. The CDR3 DNA is TGTGCCAGCAGTTATGGTGGGGTCACAGATACGCAGTATTTT. As protein: CASSYGGVTDTQYF.

The chain links TRBV5-1 to TRBJ2-7; tentative D call: TRBD1 (5 bases). The ends were cut back, 0 bases at V and 2 bases at J, with 12 bases in the middle. The CDR3 spans 15 residues. CDR1 and CDR2 from the germline V gene are SGHRS and YFSETQ. As DNA, the CDR3 is TGCGCCAGCAGCTTGGCCTTTGACAGAACCTACGAGCAGTACTTC. It translates to CASSLAFDRTYEQYF.

The chain links TRBV11-2 to TRBJ2-7, with 7 bases aligning to TRBD1. This CDR3 has 14 residues. Trimming took 5 bases from V and 3 from J; bases not matched to a gene: 7. Germline V gives CDR1 SGHAT, CDR2 FQNNGV. CDR3 nucleotides: TGTGCCAGCAGCCCGGGGACAGTGAACTACGAGCAGTACTTC. Translating it yields CASSPGTVNYEQYF.

As concerns this clone: The sample holds other DNA sequences that translate to the same CDR3. The J gene is TRBJ1-5, the V gene TRBV27, with D hard to call. Trimming stripped 6 bases from V and 2 bases from J, with 8 bases between. Germline-derived CDR1 and CDR2 are MNHEY and SMNVEV (reference sequence). The CDR3 contains 13 residues. The CDR3 is CASSPGGNQPQHF. In DNA, the CDR3 is TGTGCCAGCAGCCCTGGCGGCAATCAGCCCCAGCATTTT.

The CDR3 nucleotides are TGTGCCAGCAGTTCCAACGGTATTTACGAGCAGTACTTC. It encodes CASSSNGIYEQYF. The V and J genes are TRBV28 and TRBJ2-7; D gene unclear. V was trimmed by 4 bases and J by 4 bases, leaving 11 bases between them. CDR3 size: 13 residues. Germline V lookup: CDR1 MDHEN, CDR2 SYDVKM.

This chain joins TRBV5-1 and TRBJ2-3; D is undetermined. V lost 5 bases and J 0 bases, leaving 13 bases between the germline ends. The CDR3 covers 15 residues. The V gene's germline CDR1 is SGHRS and CDR2 YFSETQ. The CDR3 DNA reads TGCGCCAGCAGGGGGAAGGGTTCTAGCACAGATACGCAGTATTTT. Translated: CASRGKGSSTDTQYF.

The rearrangement uses TRBV29-1 and TRBJ2-1, with 12 nucleotides matching TRBD2. The length of the CDR3 is 16 residues. Germline loops: CDR1 SQVTM, CDR2 ANQGSEA. The J segment lost 1 base and the V segment lost 1 base, leaving 2 bases of the junction unmatched. In DNA, the CDR3 is TGCAGCGTTGAAGGACTAGCGGGGGAGTCCTACAATGAGCAGTTCTTC. It encodes CSVEGLAGESYNEQFF.

The chain carries TRBV4-1 and TRBJ2-7; D remains unclear. Per germline, CDR1 MGHRA and CDR2 YSYEKL. The CDR3 runs 15 residues. Deletions cut 0 bases from V and 5 bases from J, with 14 bases between. CDR3 coding DNA: TGCGCCAGCAGCCAAGATCCGGGTTTAAAGAACGAGCAGTACTTC. Amino acids: CASSQDPGLKNEQYF.

The chain recombines TRBV5-6 with TRBJ2-1; 14 bases are a match to TRBD2. Germline CDR1 is SGHDT and CDR2 is YYEEEE. Losses at the gene ends were 4 bases for V and 7 bases for J; bases not matched to a gene: 4. The CDR3 sequence is 15 residues long. CDR3 residues: CASSPGLAGVNEQFF. In DNA form, the CDR3 reads TGTGCCAGCAGCCCGGGACTAGCGGGAGTAAATGAGCAGTTCTTC. Complete variable domain (other parts from reference TRBV5-6 and TRBJ2-1): DAGVTQSPTHLIKTRGQQVTLRCSPKSGHDTVSWYQQALGQGPQFIFQYYEEEERQRGNFPDRFSGHQFPNYSSELNVNALLLGDSALYLCASSPGLAGVNEQFFGPGTRLTVL.

Regarding this clone: The same CDR3 is also encoded by other DNA sequences in this sample. The J gene is TRBJ2-7, the V gene TRBV27; D is unresolved. In germline, CDR1 is MNHEY, CDR2 SMNVEV (reference sequence). V lost 5 bases, J lost 1 base, and 9 bases lay in between. The CDR3 loop spans 13 amino acids. CDR3 amino acids: CASSPQRSYEQYF. Written as DNA, the CDR3 is TGTGCCAGCAGTCCCCAAAGATCCTACGAGCAGTACTTC.

The chain recombines TRBV6-6 with TRBJ2-1; 11 bases are shared with TRBD2. CDR3 length equals 15 residues. Trimming cost V 10 bases and J 1 base; bases outside gene matches: 6. Germline values: CDR1 MNHNY, CDR2 SVGAGI (reference sequence). The DNA for the CDR3 is TGTGCCACCAGCGCTAGCGGGGGGTCCTACAATGAGCAGTTCTTC. Translated, it gives CATSASGGSYNEQFF.

This chain joins TRBV29-1 and TRBJ2-5; TRBD1 aligns across 7 bases. The J segment lost 1 base and the V segment lost 7 bases, leaving 6 bases of the junction unmatched. CDR1 is SQVTM, CDR2 ANQGSEA, per germline. CDR3 length: 13 residues. The CDR3 nucleotides read TGCAGCGCCCAGGGACAGCCCCAAGAGACCCAGTACTTC. This sequence encodes CSAQGQPQETQYF.

This chain links TRBV7-9 with TRBJ1-1; 9 bases align to TRBD1. Losses at the gene ends were 11 bases for V and 6 bases for J; bases not matched to a gene: 7. From germline, CDR1 is SEHNR and CDR2 FQNEAQ (reference sequence). This CDR3 is 12 amino acids long. The CDR3 DNA is TGTGCCGCCGAGGACAGGGGTGCTGAAGCTTTCTTT. Amino acid sequence: CAAEDRGAEAFF.

The chain carries TRBV13 and TRBJ2-7; unclear D gene. Germline V gene lookup returns CDR1 PRHDT and CDR2 FYEKMQ (reference sequence). V lost 5 bases, J lost 2 bases, and 13 bases lay in between. This CDR3 is built from 14 residues. CDR3 sequence reads: CASSRWTGTYEQYF. CDR3 sequence (DNA): TGTGCCAGCAGCCGTTGGACGGGTACCTACGAGCAGTACTTC.

The V call is TRBV7-9, the J call TRBJ2-4, with 9 bases aligning to TRBD1. Germline CDR1 reads SEHNR; CDR2 reads FQNEAQ (reference sequence). This CDR3 contains 17 residues. V shed 3 bases, J shed 0 bases, and the junction held 6 bases outside the gene matches. The CDR3 is CASSLDTGGVAKNIQYF. The DNA for the CDR3 is TGTGCCAGCAGCTTGGATACAGGGGGCGTAGCCAAAAACATTCAGTACTTC. The complete variable domain, with remaining parts taken from reference TRBV7-9 and TRBJ2-4, reads DTGVSQNPRHKITKRGQNVTFRCDPISEHNRLYWYRQTLGQGPEFLTYFQNEAQLEKSRLLSDRFSAERPKGSFSTLEIQRTEQGDSAMYLCASSLDTGGVAKNIQYFGAGTRLSVL.

The chain recombines TRBV5-6 with TRBJ2-5; either TRBD1 or TRBD2 may fit D (5 bases each). Germline lookup yields CDR1 SGHDT and CDR2 YYEEEE. Trimming left V 2 bases short and J 5 bases short, with 13 bases between. The CDR3 contains 14 residues. The CDR3 nucleotides are TGTGCCAGCAGCTTTGGTTGGGGGTCGGAGACCCAGTACTTC. Its protein is CASSFGWGSETQYF.

In the case of this clone: Distinct nucleotide sequences in the sample also encode this CDR3. The chain couples TRBV7-9 to TRBJ1-2; weak D call: TRBD1 (5 bases). Germline assignment: CDR1 SEHNR and CDR2 FQNEAQ (reference sequence). This CDR3 contains 13 residues. Trimming took 5 bases from V and 5 from J, leaving 12 bases between them. The CDR3 protein is CASSPGGIYGYTF. The CDR3 DNA is TGTGCCAGCAGCCCCGGGGGGATATATGGCTACACCTTC.